This T cell receptor (beta chain) appears in the sequencing data of a study of cytomegalovirus exposure and HLA in healthy donors. General observations from the study: Most TCR sequences proved rare, with some public TCRs found in many donors.

TCRdb keeps only in-frame clones here, not all; method: immunoSEQ multiplex PCR. The repertoire holds about 130,000 clones, with approximately 84% as singletons. Comment on this clone: Its antigen is not known.

Germline CDR1 SNHLY, CDR2 FYNNEI. This CDR3 contains 15 residues. V was pared by 4 bases and J by 4 bases, with 17 bases between. Source material: PBMCs. This chain joins TRBV2 and TRBJ2-7, with D perhaps matching TRBD1 (6 bases). This TCR came from a man in his thirties or forties in good health and CMV-seropositive. CDR3 bases: TGTGCCAGCAGTGTCGACAGGCGAATAGTGTACGAGCAGTACTTC. This translates into CASSVDRRIVYEQYF.